This note documents a single T cell receptor (beta chain) sequence. The table came from immunoSEQ multiplex PCR; TCRdb's copy has only in-frame clones and leaves some out. Here the sample spans more than 40,000 clones, around 91% being singletons. The data stem from a study of OX40 agonist ivuxolimab in advanced cancers. The germline V and J ends were trimmed by 5 bases and 6 bases, with 26 bases remaining between them. The CDR3 spans 18 residues. The V gene's germline CDR1 is LNHDA and CDR2 SQIVND (reference sequence). The chain recombines TRBV19 with TRBJ2-1, with D possibly being TRBD2 (5 bases). This clonotype was obtained from an adult with an advanced solid tumor such as melanoma, head and neck, liver or kidney cancer. Sequenced material: CD4+ or CD8+ T cells sorted from blood, taken in a trial of the OX40 agonist ivuxolimab. CDR3 protein: CASSVGPQEAVHSNEQFF. CDR3 nucleotide sequence: TGTGCCAGTAGTGTCGGACCCCAGGAGGCCGTACATAGCAATGAGCAGTTCTTC.